The clone carrying this T cell receptor (beta chain) was detected many times. What it binds is not known. Between the trimmed V and J ends, which lost 0 bases and 0 bases, there was a span of 10 bases. The V gene's germline CDR1 is SGHRS and CDR2 YFSETQ. The CDR3 contains 15 residues. The data derive from a study of neurological immune-mediated disorders. Findings of the study overall: For the multiple sclerosis repertoire cluster, an association with any clinical or MRI feature was absent. On phylogenetic grouping, the repertoires of 18 of 34 multiple sclerosis patients fell within one related-CDR3 cluster, constituting a possible signature.

PBMCs stored at -80 C, numbering 2 million, were the origin of the unsorted libraries. The cDNA came from 5'RACE, which used 10-nucleotide random UMIs. TCRdb fed the 5' RACE reads into MiXCR, producing one record per CDR3 protein. The sample records approximately 50,000 distinct CDR3 sequences, 3% to 4% being singletons. This sequence originates from a man aged 55 to 70 with multiple sclerosis. V usage is TRBV5-1 and J usage is TRBJ2-7; D gene ambiguous. Source material: PBMCs. DNA for the CDR3: TGCGCCAGCAGCTTGGAAACCCTAAGCTCCTACGAGCAGTACTTC. It encodes CASSLETLSSYEQYF.